This TCR beta chain was captured by sequencing in a study of blood T cell repertoires in COVID-19. Study information: Samples came from the United States, Italy and Spain, spanning acute and convalescent COVID-19.

Clones were sequenced by immunoSEQ multiplex PCR, and TCRdb holds only the in-frame ones, with some missing. The data hold more than 65,000 clones, with 87% observed a single time. The V gene end was trimmed by 0 bases and the J gene end by 6 bases; junction bases not matched to a gene: 0. Germline CDR1 SGHKS, CDR2 YYEKEE (reference sequence). This CDR3 has 13 residues. The chain is built from TRBV5-5 and TRBJ1-2, with 9 positions matching TRBD1. The source is a woman older than 75 with active or convalescent COVID-19. Source material: peripheral blood. The chain's CDR3 is CASSLGTGDGYTF. The DNA for the CDR3 is TGTGCCAGCAGCTTGGGGACAGGGGATGGCTACACCTTC.